This entry concerns a single TCR beta chain. Its recognized antigen is unknown. Nothing much larger sits one base from this clone, and base qualities are not available. TCR beta CDR3 regions were amplified from RNA transcripts. For the first round of RT-PCR on the TCR CDR3, the HTBI primer set was used together with the Qiagen OneStep RT-PCR kit. A second multiplex PCR round built the libraries, followed by size selection and purification. The libraries were sequenced on an Illumina HiSeq2000 using paired-end 100 bp reads. From the authors' description of their analysis: Raw data were processed with SOAPnuke, discarding reads with adapters, uncalled bases, mean Phred below 15, or no exact constant-primer or identifier match. COPE v1.2.5 was used to merge the high-quality paired reads, and each unique nucleotide sequence was defined as a clonotype. Clonotypes were aligned to IMGT TRBV, TRBD and TRBJ reference segments using MiTCR v1.1. Only V-J combinations with frequency above 0.0001, covering about 99% of repertoires, were analysed. A TCS score was defined as the ratio between F50 (clonal expansion) and ExV (chaos), using BLOSUM62-based TCRdist between CDR3 peptides within each V-J. Welch's t-statistics and random forest reduced several hundred V-J features to 10 to 15, which were used in a naive Bayes classifier (R e1071). TCRdb ran its own pipeline on the public reads, namely fastp trimming at Q25 and MiXCR clone calling, and kept in-frame beta chains. Each record represents a unique CDR3 protein, reported with the most common genes and DNA among its rows. The V and J calls reflect TCRdb's pipeline rather than the authors' work. For this sample the table gives approximately 400,000 distinct CDR3 sequences, of which 15% to 17% were detected only once. The ten largest clones add up to roughly 7.4% of the sample.

The entry originates in a study of T cells in Graves' hyperthyroidism and ophthalmopathy (dated by TCRdb to about 2019). For the wider study: Peripheral blood was sampled at the time of initial diagnosis, prior to any treatment. TCR V-J signatures able to tell the groups apart were searched for in a discovery cohort of 100 patients, of whom 40 to 45 had Graves' ophthalmopathy and some 60 had stable Graves' hyperthyroidism. Whether ophthalmopathy could be predicted prospectively was tested in an independent validation cohort made up of under 20 hyperthyroidism patients plus 17 patients who later progressed to ophthalmopathy. The 75 to 100 discovery patients were randomly split 7:3 into training and test sets. In addition, the study compared T-cell repertoires in thyroid tissue and in blood from five or six Graves' hyperthyroidism patients. After blood sampling, hyperthyroidism patients were treated with methimazole at a starting dose of 30 mg daily, and ophthalmopathy patients were treated with high-dose intravenous methylprednisolone. The paper reports TCR Vbeta CDR3 sequencing of 140 or so peripheral blood samples: under 45 ophthalmopathy, fewer than 80 hyperthyroidism and around 17 progressor patients.

What the study reported, not specific to this receptor: A 13 V-J signature model separated ophthalmopathy from stable hyperthyroidism, with about 90% sensitivity and just under 84% specificity in cross-validation and 80%/75% in testing. No statistical method was used to fix the sample size in advance, and group allocation was not hidden from the investigators. During validation, the model predicted progression to ophthalmopathy a median of about 5.9 months ahead of onset, with more than 60% sensitivity and about 72% specificity. Most expanded thyroid clonotypes (frequency above 0.001) were also found in blood, which suggests that blood repertoires may mirror thyroid immune responses.

The germline V gene specifies SQVTM as CDR1 and ANQGSEA as CDR2. Counted from cysteine to phenylalanine, this CDR3 has 13 amino acids. CDR3 DNA is the only sequence kept; it has 39 bases, read in frame from the first base. A patient counted as having stable Graves' hyperthyroidism if no progression to ophthalmopathy occurred over 18 months of follow-up. Hyperthyroidism patients were newly diagnosed, had a disease duration of under 2 months, and were aged 18 to 65 years. The study excluded patients with uncontrolled infections, other autoimmune diseases, pregnancy or lactation. Diagnoses were based on clinical symptoms, serum thyroxine and TRAb, thyroid ultrasound and orbital computed tomography. PBMCs were isolated from about 10 ml of fresh peripheral blood by Ficoll-Paque density gradient centrifugation. Trizol reagent was used to extract total RNA, and RNA quality was then checked on an Agilent 2100 Bioanalyzer.

Sequences were obtained from blood. The rearranged segments are TRBV29-1 and TRBJ1-1, with 7 bases aligning to TRBD1. The sequence derives from a woman younger than 30 with Graves' hyperthyroidism. The CDR3 in this case is CSTLQGSNTEAFF. The DNA is as follows: TGCAGTACTTTACAGGGGAGTAACACTGAAGCTTTCTTT.